These T cell receptor beta chains were read from a single sample in a study of early T cells in non-severe SARS-CoV-2 infection. MiXCR, applied by TCRdb to the 5' RACE reads, yields one record per CDR3 protein. This sample has 45,000 to 60,000 distinct CDR3 sequences; approximately 9.7% occur once, and the top ten carry 20% to 25%. Material for sequencing was whole blood. The receptors stem from an adult who was a healthcare worker with PCR-confirmed SARS-CoV-2 infection or an uninfected control (not recorded which). CDR3s include the opening cysteine and the closing phenylalanine or tryptophan. The D gene is left open where the match is weak. Clone size, where shown, is once, few, many, or a class for clones that have expanded.

D gene	J gene	clone size	V gene	CDR3 protein	CDR3 DNA
TRBD2	TRBJ2-1	many	TRBV3-1	CASSPRGSGGAANEQFF	TGTGCCAGCAGCCCGCGCGGTAGCGGGGGGGCAGCCAATGAGCAGTTCTTC
TRBD1	TRBJ2-1	few	TRBV20-1	CSAKPGGVVDEQFF	TGCAGTGCTAAACCAGGGGGCGTTGTCGATGAGCAGTTCTTC
-	TRBJ1-2	few	TRBV2	CASRTPGRTYGYTF	TGTGCCAGCAGGACCCCGGGACGGACCTATGGCTACACCTTC
-	TRBJ2-1	-	TRBV7-2	CASSLSVHNEQFF	TGTGCCAGCAGCTTATCCGTCCACAATGAGCAGTTCTTC
TRBD2	TRBJ2-3	many	TRBV6-5	CASSSMTSGGTDTQYF	TGTGCCAGCAGTTCGATGACTAGCGGGGGCACAGATACGCAGTATTTT
TRBD1	TRBJ1-4	few	TRBV12-3/TRBV12-4	CASSAQGTEKLFF	TGTGCCAGCAGCGCACAGGGGACTGAAAAACTGTTTTTT
TRBD1	TRBJ2-1	-	TRBV4-2	CASSQGQGVRDEQFF	TGTGCCAGCAGCCAAGGACAGGGTGTTCGTGATGAGCAGTTCTTC
TRBD2	TRBJ2-3	few	TRBV10-3	CAIRPLAGSTDTQYF	TGTGCCATCAGACCACTAGCGGGGAGCACAGATACGCAGTATTTT
TRBD1	TRBJ2-1	many	TRBV20-1	CSAPGTGSYNEQFF	TGCAGTGCTCCCGGGACAGGCAGCTACAATGAGCAGTTCTTC
-	TRBJ2-7	few	TRBV12-3/TRBV12-4	CASSTTGYEQYF	TGTGCCAGCAGCACCACGGGCTACGAGCAGTACTTC
-	TRBJ2-1	few	TRBV3-1	CASSQEGTRVDQQFF	TGTGCCAGCAGCCAAGAGGGGACTCGAGTCGACCAGCAGTTCTTC